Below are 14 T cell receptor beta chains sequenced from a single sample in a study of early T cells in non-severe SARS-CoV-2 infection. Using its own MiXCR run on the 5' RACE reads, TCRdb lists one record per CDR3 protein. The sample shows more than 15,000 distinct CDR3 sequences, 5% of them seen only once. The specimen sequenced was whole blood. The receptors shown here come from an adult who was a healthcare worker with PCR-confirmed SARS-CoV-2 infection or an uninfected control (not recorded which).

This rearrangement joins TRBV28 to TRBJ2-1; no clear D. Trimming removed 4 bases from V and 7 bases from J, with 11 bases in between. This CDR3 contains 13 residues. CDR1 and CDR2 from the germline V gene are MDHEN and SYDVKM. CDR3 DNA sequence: TGTGCCAGCAGTTCGGCTCAGCTGAATGAGCAGTTCTTC. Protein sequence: CASSSAQLNEQFF.

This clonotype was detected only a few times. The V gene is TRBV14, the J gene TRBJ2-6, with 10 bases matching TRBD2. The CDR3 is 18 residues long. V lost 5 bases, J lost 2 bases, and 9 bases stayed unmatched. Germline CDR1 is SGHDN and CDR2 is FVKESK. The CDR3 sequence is CASSELAGAPAGANVLTF. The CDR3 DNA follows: TGTGCCAGCAGCGAGCTAGCGGGAGCCCCCGCTGGGGCCAACGTCCTGACTTTC.

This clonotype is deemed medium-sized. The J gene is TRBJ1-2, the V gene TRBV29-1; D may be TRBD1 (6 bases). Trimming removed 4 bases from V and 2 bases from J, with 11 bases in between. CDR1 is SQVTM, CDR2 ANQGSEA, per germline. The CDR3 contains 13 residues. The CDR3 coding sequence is TGCAGCGTTGTACGTACAGGGAACTATGGCTACACCTTC. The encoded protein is CSVVRTGNYGYTF.

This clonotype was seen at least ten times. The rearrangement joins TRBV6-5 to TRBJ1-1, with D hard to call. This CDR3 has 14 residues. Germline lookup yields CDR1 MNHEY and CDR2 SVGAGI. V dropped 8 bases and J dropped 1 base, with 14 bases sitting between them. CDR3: CASGMRRTNTEAFF. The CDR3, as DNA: TGTGCCAGCGGCATGCGACGGACGAACACTGAAGCTTTCTTT.

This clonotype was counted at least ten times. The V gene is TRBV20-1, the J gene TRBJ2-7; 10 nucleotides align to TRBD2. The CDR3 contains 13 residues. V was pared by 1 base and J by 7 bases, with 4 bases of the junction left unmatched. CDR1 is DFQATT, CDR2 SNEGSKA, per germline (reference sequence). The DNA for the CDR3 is TGCAGTGCTAGAGGAGCGGGAGGGAGGGAGCAGTACTTC. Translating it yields CSARGAGGREQYF.

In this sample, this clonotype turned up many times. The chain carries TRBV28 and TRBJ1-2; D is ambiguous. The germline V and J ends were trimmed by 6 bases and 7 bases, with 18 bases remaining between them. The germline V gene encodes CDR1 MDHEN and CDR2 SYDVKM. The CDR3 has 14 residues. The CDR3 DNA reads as TGTGCCAGCAGCGCGCTTATTCGGTCCTCTGGCTACACCTTC. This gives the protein CASSALIRSSGYTF.

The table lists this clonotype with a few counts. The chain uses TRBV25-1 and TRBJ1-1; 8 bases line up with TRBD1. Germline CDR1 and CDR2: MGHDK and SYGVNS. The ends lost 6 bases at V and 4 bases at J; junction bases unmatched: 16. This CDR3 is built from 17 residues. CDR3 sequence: CASRAGQGFSVGTEAFF. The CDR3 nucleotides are TGTGCCAGCAGGGCAGGACAGGGCTTCTCTGTTGGCACTGAAGCTTTCTTT.

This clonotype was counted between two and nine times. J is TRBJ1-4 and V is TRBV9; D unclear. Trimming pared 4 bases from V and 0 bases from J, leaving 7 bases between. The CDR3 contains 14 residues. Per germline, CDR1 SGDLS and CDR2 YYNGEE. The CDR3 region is CASSPRATNEKLFF. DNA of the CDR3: TGTGCCAGCAGCCCCCGTGCAACTAATGAAAAACTGTTTTTT.

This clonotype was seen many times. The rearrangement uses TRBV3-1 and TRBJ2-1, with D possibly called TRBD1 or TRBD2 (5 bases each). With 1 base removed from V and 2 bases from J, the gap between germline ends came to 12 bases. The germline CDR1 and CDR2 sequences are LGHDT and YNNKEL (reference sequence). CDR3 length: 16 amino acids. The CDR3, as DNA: TGTGCCAGCAGCCAAGTAGGGAGCAGGGCCTACAATGAGCAGTTCTTC. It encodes CASSQVGSRAYNEQFF.

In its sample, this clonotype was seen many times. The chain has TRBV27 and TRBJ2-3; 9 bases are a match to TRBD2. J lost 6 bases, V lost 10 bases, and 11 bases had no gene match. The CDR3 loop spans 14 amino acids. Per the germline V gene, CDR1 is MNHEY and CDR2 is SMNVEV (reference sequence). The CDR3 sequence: CAIKGASGTDTQYF. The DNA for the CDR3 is TGTGCCATAAAAGGGGCTAGCGGGACGGATACGCAGTATTTT.

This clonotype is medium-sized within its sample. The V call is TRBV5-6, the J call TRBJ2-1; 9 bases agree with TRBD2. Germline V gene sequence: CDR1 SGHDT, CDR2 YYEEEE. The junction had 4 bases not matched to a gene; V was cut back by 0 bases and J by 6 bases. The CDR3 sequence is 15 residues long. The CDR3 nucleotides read TGTGCCAGCAGCTTGGCCAGCGGGAGGATCAATGAGCAGTTCTTC. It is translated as CASSLASGRINEQFF. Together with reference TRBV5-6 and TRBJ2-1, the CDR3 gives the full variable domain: DAGVTQSPTHLIKTRGQQVTLRCSPKSGHDTVSWYQQALGQGPQFIFQYYEEEERQRGNFPDRFSGHQFPNYSSELNVNALLLGDSALYLCASSLASGRINEQFFGPGTRLTVL.

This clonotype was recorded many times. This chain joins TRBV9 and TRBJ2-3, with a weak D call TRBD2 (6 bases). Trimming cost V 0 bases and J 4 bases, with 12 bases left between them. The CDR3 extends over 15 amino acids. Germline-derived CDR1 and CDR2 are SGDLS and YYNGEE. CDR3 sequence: CASSVGGAVADTQYF. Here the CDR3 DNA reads TGTGCCAGCAGCGTAGGCGGGGCCGTTGCAGATACGCAGTATTTT.

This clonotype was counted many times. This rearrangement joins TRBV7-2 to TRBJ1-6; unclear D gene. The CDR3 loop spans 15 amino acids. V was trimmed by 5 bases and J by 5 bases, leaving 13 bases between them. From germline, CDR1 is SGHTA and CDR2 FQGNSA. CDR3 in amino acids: CASSPARAHNSPLHF. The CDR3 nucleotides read TGTGCCAGCAGCCCAGCCCGGGCCCATAATTCACCCCTCCACTTT.

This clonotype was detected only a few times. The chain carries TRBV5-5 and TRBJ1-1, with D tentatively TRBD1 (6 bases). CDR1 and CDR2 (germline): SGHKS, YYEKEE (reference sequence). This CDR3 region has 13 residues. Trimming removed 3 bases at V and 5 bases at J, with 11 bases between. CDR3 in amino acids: CASSSGGGTEAFF. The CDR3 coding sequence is TGTGCCAGCAGCTCCGGAGGGGGTACTGAAGCTTTCTTT.